This T cell receptor beta chain was obtained from a study of pediatric ulcerative colitis. Background on the study: Disease was pancolitis in over five and left-sided in two, histology-confirmed.

Sequencing depth was up to 500,000 reads per sample. Sequencing was performed with immunoSEQ multiplex PCR; in TCRdb, only in-frame clones are kept and a portion is missing. This table has 65,000 or so clones, about nine tenths appearing once. The sequenced material came from blood. The sequence derives from a boy aged 5-17 years with severe ulcerative colitis.

CDR3 coding DNA: TGCGCCAGCAGTGACCCTGATAACACTGAAGCTTTCTTT. Translation: CASSDPDNTEAFF. The rearrangement uses TRBV10-1 and TRBJ1-1; D is uncertain. Germline-derived CDR1 and CDR2 are WNHNN and SYGVQD (reference sequence). V lost 3 bases, J lost 2 bases, and 7 bases lay in between. CDR3 length: 13 residues.